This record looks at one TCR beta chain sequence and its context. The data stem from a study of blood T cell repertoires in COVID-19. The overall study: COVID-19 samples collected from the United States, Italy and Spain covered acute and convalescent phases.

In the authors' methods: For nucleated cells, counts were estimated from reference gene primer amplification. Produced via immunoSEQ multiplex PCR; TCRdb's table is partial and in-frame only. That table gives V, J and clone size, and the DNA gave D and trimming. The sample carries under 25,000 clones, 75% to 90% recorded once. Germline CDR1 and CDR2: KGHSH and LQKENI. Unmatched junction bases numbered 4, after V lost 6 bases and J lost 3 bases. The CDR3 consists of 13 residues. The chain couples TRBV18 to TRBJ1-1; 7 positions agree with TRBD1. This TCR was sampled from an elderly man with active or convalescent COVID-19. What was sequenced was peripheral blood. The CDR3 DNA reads TGTGCCAGCTCGCCGACAGGGTACACTGAAGCTTTCTTT. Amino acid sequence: CASSPTGYTEAFF.